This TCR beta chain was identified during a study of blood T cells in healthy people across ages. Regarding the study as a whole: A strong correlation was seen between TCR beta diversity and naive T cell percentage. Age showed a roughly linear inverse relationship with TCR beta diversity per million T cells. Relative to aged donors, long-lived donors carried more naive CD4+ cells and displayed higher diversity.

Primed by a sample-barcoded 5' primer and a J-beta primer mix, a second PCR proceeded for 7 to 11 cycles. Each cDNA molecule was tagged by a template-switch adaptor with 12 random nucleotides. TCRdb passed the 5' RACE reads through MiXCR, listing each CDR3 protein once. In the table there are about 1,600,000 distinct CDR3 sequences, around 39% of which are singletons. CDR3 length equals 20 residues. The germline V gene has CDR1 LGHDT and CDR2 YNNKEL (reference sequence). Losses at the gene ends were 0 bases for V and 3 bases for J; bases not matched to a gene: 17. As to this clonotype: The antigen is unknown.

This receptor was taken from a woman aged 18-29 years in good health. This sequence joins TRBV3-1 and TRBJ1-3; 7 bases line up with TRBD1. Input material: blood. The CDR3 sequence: CASSQDRLTGDLTDGNTIYF. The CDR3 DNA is TGTGCCAGCAGCCAAGATAGGTTAACAGGGGATCTAACGGATGGAAACACCATATATTTT.